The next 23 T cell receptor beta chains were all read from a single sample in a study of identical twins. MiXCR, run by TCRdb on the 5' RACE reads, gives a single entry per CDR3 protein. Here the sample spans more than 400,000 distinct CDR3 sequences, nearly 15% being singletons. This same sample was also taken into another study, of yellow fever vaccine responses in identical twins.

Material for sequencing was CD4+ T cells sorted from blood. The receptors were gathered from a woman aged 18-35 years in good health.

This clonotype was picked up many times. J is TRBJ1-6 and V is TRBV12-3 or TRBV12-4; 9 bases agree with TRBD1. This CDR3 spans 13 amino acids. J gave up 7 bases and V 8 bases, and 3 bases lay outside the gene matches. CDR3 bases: TGTGCCAGCCTGGGACAGGGAAATTCACCCCTCCACTTT. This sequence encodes CASLGQGNSPLHF.

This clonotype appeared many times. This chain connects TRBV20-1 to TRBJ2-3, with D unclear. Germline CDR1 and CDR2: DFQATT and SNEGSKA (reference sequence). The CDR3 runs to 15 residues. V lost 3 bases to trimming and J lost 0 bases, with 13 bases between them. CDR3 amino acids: CSARAHSTSTDTQYF. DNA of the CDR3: TGCAGTGCTAGGGCTCATAGCACTAGCACAGATACGCAGTATTTT.

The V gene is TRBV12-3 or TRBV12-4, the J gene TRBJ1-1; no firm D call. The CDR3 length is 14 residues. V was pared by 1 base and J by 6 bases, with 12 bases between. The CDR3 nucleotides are TGTGCCAGCAGTTTAGACAATCGGATTTCTGAAGCTTTCTTT. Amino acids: CASSLDNRISEAFF.

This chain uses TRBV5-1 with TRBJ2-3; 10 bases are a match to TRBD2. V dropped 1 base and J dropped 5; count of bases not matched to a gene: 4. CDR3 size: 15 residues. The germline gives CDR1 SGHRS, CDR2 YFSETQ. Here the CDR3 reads CASSLQREGVDTQYF. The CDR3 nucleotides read TGCGCCAGCAGCTTGCAGCGGGAGGGGGTAGATACGCAGTATTTT.

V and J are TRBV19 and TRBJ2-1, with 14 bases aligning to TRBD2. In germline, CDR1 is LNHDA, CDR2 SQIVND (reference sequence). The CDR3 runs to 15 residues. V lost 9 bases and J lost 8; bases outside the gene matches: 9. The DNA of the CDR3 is TGTGCCAGCGGGGGAGGGACTAGCGGGAGTTATGAGCAGTTCTTC. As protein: CASGGGTSGSYEQFF.

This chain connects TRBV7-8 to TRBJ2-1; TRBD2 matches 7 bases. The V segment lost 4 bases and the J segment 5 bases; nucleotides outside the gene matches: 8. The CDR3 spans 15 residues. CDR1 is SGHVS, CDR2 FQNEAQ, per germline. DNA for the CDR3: TGTGCCAGCAGCTCTAGGACTAGGTCAAACAATGAGCAGTTCTTC. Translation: CASSSRTRSNNEQFF.

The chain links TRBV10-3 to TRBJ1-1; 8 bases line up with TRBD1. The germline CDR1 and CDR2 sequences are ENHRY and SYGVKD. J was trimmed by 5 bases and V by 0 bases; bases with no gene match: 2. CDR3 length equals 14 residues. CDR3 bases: TGTGCCATCAGTGAGTCAACAGGGGGGACTGAAGCTTTCTTT. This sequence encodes CAISESTGGTEAFF.

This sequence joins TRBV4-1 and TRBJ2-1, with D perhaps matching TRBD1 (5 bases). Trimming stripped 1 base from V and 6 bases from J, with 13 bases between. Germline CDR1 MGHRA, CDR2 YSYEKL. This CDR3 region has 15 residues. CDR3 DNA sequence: TGCGCCAGCAGCCAAGTAGTAGTAGGGGTCAATGAGCAGTTCTTC. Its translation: CASSQVVVGVNEQFF.

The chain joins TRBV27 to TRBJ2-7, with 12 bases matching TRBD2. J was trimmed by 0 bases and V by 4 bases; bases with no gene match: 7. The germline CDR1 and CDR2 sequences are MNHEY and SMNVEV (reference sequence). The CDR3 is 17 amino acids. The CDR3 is CASSSLRTSGASYEQYF. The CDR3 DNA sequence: TGTGCCAGCAGTTCCCTCCGGACTAGCGGGGCCTCCTACGAGCAGTACTTC.

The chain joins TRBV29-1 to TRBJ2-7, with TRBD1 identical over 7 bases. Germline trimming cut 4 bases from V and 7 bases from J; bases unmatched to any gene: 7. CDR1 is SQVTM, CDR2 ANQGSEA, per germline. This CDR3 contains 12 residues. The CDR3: CSVGRGTAEQYF. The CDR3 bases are TGCAGCGTTGGGAGAGGGACAGCTGAGCAGTACTTC.

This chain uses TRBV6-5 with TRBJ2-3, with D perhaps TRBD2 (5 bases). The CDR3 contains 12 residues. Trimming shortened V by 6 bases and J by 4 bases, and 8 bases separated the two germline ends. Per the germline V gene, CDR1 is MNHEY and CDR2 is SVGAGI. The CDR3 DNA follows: TGTGCCAGCAGCACACTAGCAGATACGCAGTATTTT. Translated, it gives CASSTLADTQYF.

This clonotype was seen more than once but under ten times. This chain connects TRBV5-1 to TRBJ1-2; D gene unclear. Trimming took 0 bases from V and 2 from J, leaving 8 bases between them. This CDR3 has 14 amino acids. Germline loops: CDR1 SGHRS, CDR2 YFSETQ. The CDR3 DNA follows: TGCGCCAGCAGCTTGGCAAACGGGAACTATGGCTACACCTTC. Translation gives CASSLANGNYGYTF.

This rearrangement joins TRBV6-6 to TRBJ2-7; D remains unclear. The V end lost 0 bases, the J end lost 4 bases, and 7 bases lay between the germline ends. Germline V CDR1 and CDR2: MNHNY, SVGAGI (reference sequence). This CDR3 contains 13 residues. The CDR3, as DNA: TGTGCCAGCAGTTACTCGACTGCATACGAGCAGTACTTC. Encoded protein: CASSYSTAYEQYF.

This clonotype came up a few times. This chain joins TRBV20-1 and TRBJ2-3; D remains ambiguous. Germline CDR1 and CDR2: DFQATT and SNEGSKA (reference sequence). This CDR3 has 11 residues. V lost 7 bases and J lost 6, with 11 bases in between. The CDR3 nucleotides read TGCAGTGTTTCACAGTCCGATACGCAGTATTTT. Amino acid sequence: CSVSQSDTQYF.

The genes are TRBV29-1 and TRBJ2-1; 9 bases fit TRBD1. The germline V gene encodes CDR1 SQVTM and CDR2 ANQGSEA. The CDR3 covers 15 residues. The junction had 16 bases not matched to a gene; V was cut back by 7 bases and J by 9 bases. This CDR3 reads CSALPGGQGKGEQFF. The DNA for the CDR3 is TGCAGCGCCCTCCCGGGGGGACAGGGAAAGGGTGAGCAGTTCTTC.

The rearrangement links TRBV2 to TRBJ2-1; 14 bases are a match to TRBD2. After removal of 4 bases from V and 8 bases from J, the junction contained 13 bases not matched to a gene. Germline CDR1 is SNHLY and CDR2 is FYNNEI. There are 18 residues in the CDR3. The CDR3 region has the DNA TGTGCCAGCAGTGGTCTTTCCGGGACTAGCGGGAGAAGGGATGAGCAGTTCTTC. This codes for CASSGLSGTSGRRDEQFF.

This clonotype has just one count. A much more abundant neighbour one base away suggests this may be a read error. CDR3 in DNA: TGTGCCAGCAGCCAAGTCAGCACCGGGGAGCTGTTTTTT. Translating gives CASSQVSTGELFF. The rearrangement uses TRBV3-1 and TRBJ2-2, with D uncertain. The V end lost 1 base, the J end lost 4 bases, and 4 bases lay between the germline ends. There are 13 residues in the CDR3. The V gene's germline CDR1 is LGHDT and CDR2 YNNKEL (reference sequence). Full variable domain (missing parts from reference TRBV3-1 and TRBJ2-2): DTAVSQTPKYLVTQMGNDKSIKCEQNLGHDTMYWYKQDSKKFLKIMFSYNNKELIINETVPNRFSPKSPDKAHLNLHINSLELGDSAVYFCASSQVSTGELFFGEGSRLTVL.

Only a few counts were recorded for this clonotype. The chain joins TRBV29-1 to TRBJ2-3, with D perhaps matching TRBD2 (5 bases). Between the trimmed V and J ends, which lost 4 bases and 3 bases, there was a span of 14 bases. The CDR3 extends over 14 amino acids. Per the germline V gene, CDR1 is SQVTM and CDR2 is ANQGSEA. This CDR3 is CSVADGSGTDTQYF. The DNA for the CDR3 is TGCAGCGTTGCCGATGGGAGTGGAACAGATACGCAGTATTTT.

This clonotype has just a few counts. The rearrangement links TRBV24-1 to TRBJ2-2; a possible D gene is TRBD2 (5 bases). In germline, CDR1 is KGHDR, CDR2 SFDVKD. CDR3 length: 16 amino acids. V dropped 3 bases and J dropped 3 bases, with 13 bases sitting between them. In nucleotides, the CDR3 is TGTGCCACCAGTGATCGGGGTCGGGGTTACACCGGGGAGCTGTTTTTT. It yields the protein CATSDRGRGYTGELFF.

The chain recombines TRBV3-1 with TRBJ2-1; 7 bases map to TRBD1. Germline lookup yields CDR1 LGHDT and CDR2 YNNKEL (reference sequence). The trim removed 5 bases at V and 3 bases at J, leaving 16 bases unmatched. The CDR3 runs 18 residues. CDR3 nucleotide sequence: TGTGCCAGCAGCGGACAGGACCTACCTACCGCCCACTACAATGAGCAGTTCTTC. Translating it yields CASSGQDLPTAHYNEQFF.

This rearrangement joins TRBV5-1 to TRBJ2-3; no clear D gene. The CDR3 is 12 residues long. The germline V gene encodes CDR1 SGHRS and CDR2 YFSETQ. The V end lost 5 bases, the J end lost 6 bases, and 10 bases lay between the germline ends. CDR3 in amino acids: CASRTHEDTQYF. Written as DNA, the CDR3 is TGCGCCAGCAGAACCCATGAGGATACGCAGTATTTT.

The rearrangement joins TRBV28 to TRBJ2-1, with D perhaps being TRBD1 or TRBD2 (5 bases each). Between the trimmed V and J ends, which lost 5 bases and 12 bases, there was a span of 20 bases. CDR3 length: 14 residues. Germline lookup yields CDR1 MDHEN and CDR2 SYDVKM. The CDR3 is CASSLHRDPSRQFF. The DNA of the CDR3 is TGTGCCAGCAGTCTCCACCGGGACCCTTCCCGGCAGTTCTTC.

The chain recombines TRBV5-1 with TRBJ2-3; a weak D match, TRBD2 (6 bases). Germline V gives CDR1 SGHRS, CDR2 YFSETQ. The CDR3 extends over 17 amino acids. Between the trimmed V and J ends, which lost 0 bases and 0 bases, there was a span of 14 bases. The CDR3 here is CASSLAGGRPSTDTQYF. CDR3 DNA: TGCGCCAGCAGCTTGGCTGGAGGGCGTCCCAGCACAGATACGCAGTATTTT.